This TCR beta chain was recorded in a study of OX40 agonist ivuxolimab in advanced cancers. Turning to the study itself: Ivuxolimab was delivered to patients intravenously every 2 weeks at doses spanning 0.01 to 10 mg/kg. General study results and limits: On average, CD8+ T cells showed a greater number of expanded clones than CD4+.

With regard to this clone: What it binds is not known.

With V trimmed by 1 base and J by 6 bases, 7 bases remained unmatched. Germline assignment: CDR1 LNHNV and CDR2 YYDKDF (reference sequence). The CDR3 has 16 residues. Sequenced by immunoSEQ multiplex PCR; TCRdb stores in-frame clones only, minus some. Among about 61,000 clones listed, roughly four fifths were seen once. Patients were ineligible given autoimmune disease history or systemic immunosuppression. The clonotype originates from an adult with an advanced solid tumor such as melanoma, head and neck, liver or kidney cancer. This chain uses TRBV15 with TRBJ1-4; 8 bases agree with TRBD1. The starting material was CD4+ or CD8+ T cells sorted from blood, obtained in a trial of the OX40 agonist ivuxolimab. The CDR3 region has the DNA TGTGCCACCAGCAGAGTTCGGACAGGGTCGGATGAAAAACTGTTTTTT. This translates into CATSRVRTGSDEKLFF.